The T cell receptor beta chain under discussion was sequenced for a study of blood T cell repertoires in COVID-19. In the study overall: From T cells, B-cell-depleted T cells, or PBMCs came the material, which was cDNA or gDNA.

Self-reported history from a screening survey and questionnaire set each donor's cohort. Here immunoSEQ multiplex PCR was the method, and the copy in TCRdb shows in-frame clones only, minus some. The profile shows 200,000 to 250,000 clones, roughly nine tenths of them singletons. The CDR3 totals 19 residues. Losses at the gene ends were 8 bases for V and 1 base for J; bases not matched to a gene: 21. Looked up from germline, CDR1 is MDHEN and CDR2 is SYDVKM. This receptor was identified in a woman aged 25-40 years with acute COVID-19. This chain links TRBV28 with TRBJ2-5, with 8 bases identical to TRBD2. The material sequenced was PBMCs or T cells enriched from blood (not recorded which). CDR3 sequence reads: CASARSGGSSRVGQETQYF. The DNA for the CDR3 is TGTGCCAGCGCCCGCAGCGGGGGATCAAGTAGGGTAGGCCAAGAGACCCAGTACTTC.